A selection of T cell receptor beta chains follows, all from one sample in a study of identical twins. MiXCR was run by TCRdb on the 5' RACE reads, yielding one entry per CDR3 protein. The table records hundreds of thousands of distinct CDR3 sequences, about 7.6% of them present only once. The same data also went into a second study, on yellow fever vaccine responses in identical twins.

The sequenced material came from PBMCs. The receptors stem from a woman aged 18-29 years in good health. The CDR3 runs from the conserved cysteine through the conserved F or W. A D gene is named only where the DNA matches it firmly. Clone size is not always given. Where it is, it says once, few, many or a class for expanded clones.

J	size	V	D	DNA	CDR3
TRBJ2-3	many	TRBV5-1	-	TGCGCCAGCAGCCTGCGACTAGTCACAGATACGCAGTATTTT	CASSLRLVTDTQYF
TRBJ2-7	-	TRBV20-1	-	TGCAGTGCTAGCGGGGTAGAGTCCTACGAGCAGTACTTC	CSASGVESYEQYF
TRBJ2-1	few	TRBV7-3	TRBD2	TGTGCCAGCAGCTTAACGGGAGGGCCTCTCAATGAGCAGTTCTTC	CASSLTGGPLNEQFF
TRBJ2-1	few	TRBV20-1	-	TGCAGTGCTAGAGATCGAAGAAACAATGAGCAGTTCTTC	CSARDRRNNEQFF
TRBJ2-3	many	TRBV4-1	-	TGCGCCAGCAGCCCGCAGCTTATGCTTGCAGATACGCAGTATTTT	CASSPQLMLADTQYF
TRBJ2-7	many	TRBV28	TRBD2	TGTGCCAGCAGTTTAGCGGGAGTGGTCGAGCAGTACTTC	CASSLAGVVEQYF
TRBJ2-2	many	TRBV20-1	-	TGCAGTGCTAGCGGCAGGGAGAACACCGGGGAGCTGTTTTTT	CSASGRENTGELFF
TRBJ2-3	many	TRBV27	-	TGTGCCAGCAGTTTTGCGCAGGAGCGCACAGATACGCAGTATTTT	CASSFAQERTDTQYF
TRBJ1-5	-	TRBV20-1	TRBD1	TGCAGTGCTGGGGGACAGGGGGCAAATCAGCCCCAGCATTTT	CSAGGQGANQPQHF
TRBJ2-5	-	TRBV11-3	-	TGTGCCAGCAGCTTACGTTCCCAGGGTCCCCAAGAGACCCAGTACTTC	CASSLRSQGPQETQYF
TRBJ1-1	many	TRBV10-3	-	TGTGCCATCAGTGACCACTTCGGGAACACTGAAGCTTTCTTT	CAISDHFGNTEAFF
TRBJ2-7	few	TRBV12-5	TRBD2	TGTGCTAGTGGTACCTCCACTAGCGGGAGCCCCGAGCAGTACTTC	CASGTSTSGSPEQYF
TRBJ2-7	many	TRBV5-1	TRBD2	TGCGCCAGCAGCCTGGAAGGTCCTAGCGGGAGAAACGAGCAGTACTTC	CASSLEGPSGRNEQYF
TRBJ2-5	-	TRBV29-1	TRBD2	TGCAGCGTTGAAGAATCGTCGGGGGGAGAAGAGACCCAGTACTTC	CSVEESSGGEETQYF
TRBJ1-1	-	TRBV12-3/TRBV12-4	-	TGTGCCAGCAGTTTAGCGGGTGGAGGAGCTTTCTTT	CASSLAGGGAFF
TRBJ2-5	few	TRBV14	-	TGTGCCAGCAGCCAAACCAGGGAATGGACGGAGACCCAGTACTTC	CASSQTREWTETQYF
TRBJ2-1	few	TRBV9	TRBD2	TGTGCCAGCAGCGTCTGGTCGGGAGGGGGGGACAATGAGCAGTTCTTC	CASSVWSGGGDNEQFF
TRBJ1-5	many	TRBV2	-	TGTGCCAGCAGTGAATGGGCAGTGAGCAATCAGCCCCAGCATTTT	CASSEWAVSNQPQHF
TRBJ2-3	many	TRBV5-1	-	TGCGCCAGCAGCCCTGGCCGGGGAAGCACAGATACGCAGTATTTT	CASSPGRGSTDTQYF
TRBJ2-1	many	TRBV4-1	-	TGCGCCAGCAGCCAAGTGGGTAGCTCCTACAATGAGCAGTTCTTC	CASSQVGSSYNEQFF
TRBJ1-1	many	TRBV7-9	-	TGTGCCAGCAGCCCCGGGACGGTGAACACTGAAGCTTTCTTT	CASSPGTVNTEAFF
TRBJ2-7	few	TRBV3-1	TRBD2	TGTGCCAGCAGCCAAGAGGCGCTAGCGGCCTACGAGCAGTACTTC	CASSQEALAAYEQYF
TRBJ1-3	few	TRBV20-1	TRBD1	TGCAGTGCTGATACTCAGGGGGGAAATGGAAACACCATATATTTT	CSADTQGGNGNTIYF